This T cell receptor (beta chain) was captured in a study of molecular identifiers for immune sequencing clone quantification. Germline CDR1 MNHEY, CDR2 SVGAGI. The V gene lost 5 bases and the J gene lost 4 bases, with 9 bases spanning the gap. The CDR3 covers 13 residues. TCRdb re-called the PCR reads through MiXCR, storing one row per CDR3 protein. The sample consists of hundreds of thousands of distinct CDR3 sequences, about a quarter of them appearing once. The table lists this clonotype with many counts. A CD8+CD4-CCR7+CD45RA+ phenotype served as the sorting definition for naive CD8 T cells. The source of this sequence is a human donor in good health. Some libraries in this study had Jurkat cell RNA spiked in. Input material: naive CD8+ T cells from blood, with Jurkat cell RNA spiked in. Subset specified: FACS-sorted CD8+CD4-CCR7+CD45RA+ naive T cells. The V and J genes are TRBV6-5 and TRBJ1-5; D perhaps matches TRBD1 (5 bases). The CDR3 nucleotides read TGTGCCAGCAGTGGCAGGGTGAATCAGCCCCAGCATTTT. Residues: CASSGRVNQPQHF.